The 20 T cell receptor beta chains below come from one sample, sequenced in a study of blood T cell repertoires in COVID-19. TCRdb's copy holds only in-frame clones and misses some; the assay was immunoSEQ multiplex PCR. This table holds roughly 240,000 clones, around four fifths found once. The sequenced sample was PBMCs or T cells enriched from blood (not recorded which). These receptors originate from a woman aged 40-49 years who had been exposed to COVID-19.

This clone was recorded only once. The J gene is TRBJ1-6, the V gene TRBV6-2 or TRBV6-3, with 7 bases lining up with TRBD1. V was pared by 5 bases and J by 8 bases, with 12 bases of the junction left unmatched. Germline CDR1 and CDR2: MNHEY and SVGEGT. CDR3 length: 16 residues. The CDR3 sequence: CASSQDRTAWDSPLHF. The CDR3 DNA reads TGTGCCAGCAGTCAGGACAGGACGGCATGGGATTCACCCCTCCACTTT.

The chain has TRBV25-1 and TRBJ1-1; D uncertain. Germline V gives CDR1 MGHDK, CDR2 SYGVNS. CDR3 length: 14 residues. Deletions cut 2 bases from V and 1 base from J, with 8 bases between. CDR3 sequence (DNA): TGTGCCAGCAGTGAAGGCGGCGGGAACACTGAAGCTTTCTTT. Protein product: CASSEGGGNTEAFF.

V gene TRBV29-1 combines with J gene TRBJ1-5; 7 positions match TRBD1. The CDR3 is 13 amino acids. CDR1 is SQVTM and CDR2 is ANQGSEA in the germline V gene. Losses at the gene ends were 4 bases for V and 9 bases for J; bases not matched to a gene: 9. CDR3 sequence (DNA): TGCAGCGTTGGAAGGGACAGCCAAGGGCCCCAGCATTTT. Translation gives CSVGRDSQGPQHF.

The rearrangement links TRBV5-1 to TRBJ2-3; D unclear. This CDR3 comprises 15 residues. Germline V gene sequence: CDR1 SGHRS, CDR2 YFSETQ. V was clipped by 0 bases and J by 5 bases, with 13 bases between them. The CDR3 DNA reads TGCGCCAGCAGCTTGGGCTACTACGCTCAAGATACGCAGTATTTT. Translated: CASSLGYYAQDTQYF.

The genes are TRBV2 and TRBJ2-1; D gene ambiguous. The CDR3 covers 16 residues. The V end was cut by 11 bases, the J end by 0 bases, with 20 bases between. CDR1 is SNHLY and CDR2 is FYNNEI in the germline V gene. The CDR3 DNA follows: TGTGCCGGCGGCCCTGGCGGTCTGAGCTCCTACAATGAGCAGTTCTTC. It encodes CAGGPGGLSSYNEQFF.

The V and J genes are TRBV2 and TRBJ1-1; D remains ambiguous. V was pared by 4 bases and J by 1 base, with 10 bases between. The germline CDR1 and CDR2 sequences are SNHLY and FYNNEI. CDR3 length: 14 residues. DNA of the CDR3: TGTGCCAGCAGTGTAGGTACAGCGAACACTGAAGCTTTCTTT. Translating gives CASSVGTANTEAFF. The complete variable domain, with remaining parts taken from reference TRBV2 and TRBJ1-1, reads EPEVTQTPSHQVTQMGQEVILRCVPISNHLYFYWYRQILGQKVEFLVSFYNNEISEKSEIFDDQFSVERPDGSNFTLKIRSTKLEDSAMYFCASSVGTANTEAFFGQGTRLTVV.

The V gene is TRBV10-3, the J gene TRBJ1-1, with TRBD1 matching 9 bases. The CDR3 totals 15 residues. From germline, CDR1 is ENHRY and CDR2 SYGVKD. V shed 9 bases and J 5 bases; nucleotides not matched to a gene: 13. CDR3 nucleotide sequence: TGTGCCATTCGGACAGGGGCTGCGAGAGCGACTGAAGCTTTCTTT. It encodes CAIRTGAARATEAFF.

V is TRBV27 and J is TRBJ2-2; D is uncertain. CDR3 size: 12 residues. Trimming stripped 5 bases from V and 6 bases from J, with 7 bases between. Germline V gene sequence: CDR1 MNHEY, CDR2 SMNVEV (reference sequence). In DNA, the CDR3 is TGTGCCAGCAGTCCCCGTGCCGGGGAGCTGTTTTTT. Protein product: CASSPRAGELFF.

The chain has TRBV27 and TRBJ2-2; 13 positions match TRBD2. The ends lost 4 bases at V and 12 bases at J; junction bases unmatched: 5. Germline V gene data show CDR1 as MNHEY and CDR2 as SMNVEV (reference sequence). This CDR3 contains 14 residues. DNA for the CDR3: TGTGCCAGCAGTTACACTAGCGGGGGGGCGAAGCTGTTTTTT. Its protein is CASSYTSGGAKLFF.

This clone has just a few counts. DNA of the CDR3: TGTGCCAGCAGGATCGGACAAACCCAGGAAAATGAGCAGTTCTTC. Translating it yields CASRIGQTQENEQFF. The rearrangement joins TRBV2 to TRBJ2-1, with D possibly matching TRBD1 (5 bases). The length of the CDR3 is 15 residues. The V gene lost 6 bases and the J gene lost 7 bases, with 19 bases spanning the gap. Germline CDR1 is SNHLY and CDR2 is FYNNEI.

The V call is TRBV6-2 or TRBV6-3, the J call TRBJ1-1, with D tentatively TRBD1 (5 bases). Trimming took 5 bases from V and 4 from J, leaving 11 bases between them. The germline CDR1 and CDR2 sequences are MNHEY and SVGEGT. This CDR3 contains 13 residues. CDR3: CASSPQGLTEAFF. The CDR3 DNA sequence: TGTGCCAGCAGTCCCCAGGGCCTCACTGAAGCTTTCTTT.

This chain connects TRBV7-2 to TRBJ1-1, with 7 bases fitting TRBD1. Germline CDR1 and CDR2: SGHTA and FQGNSA. This CDR3 has 15 residues. V lost 5 bases to trimming and J lost 4 bases; unmatched junction nucleotides: 10. The CDR3 DNA reads as TGTGCCAGCAGCACACTCGGGACAGACGGCACTGAAGCTTTCTTT. It encodes CASSTLGTDGTEAFF.

This clone was seen a few times. The rearrangement uses TRBV2 and TRBJ2-1; TRBD2 matches at 13 bases. The CDR3 has 15 residues. The V gene end was trimmed by 6 bases and the J gene end by 8 bases; junction bases not matched to a gene: 7. Germline CDR1 reads SNHLY; CDR2 reads FYNNEI. Here the CDR3 reads CASSTTSGGAHEQFF. CDR3 DNA sequence: TGTGCCAGCAGCACTACTAGCGGGGGGGCCCATGAGCAGTTCTTC.

V usage is TRBV6-6 and J usage is TRBJ1-4; maybe TRBD1 (6 bases). V was pared by 10 bases and J by 7 bases, with 16 bases between. Germline V gives CDR1 MNHNY, CDR2 SVGAGI (reference sequence). The length of the CDR3 is 13 residues. The CDR3 DNA reads as TGTGCCACATCCGGGGGGCTGGCTGAAAAACTGTTTTTT. Residues: CATSGGLAEKLFF.

The chain recombines TRBV10-3 with TRBJ1-3, with D maybe TRBD1 (6 bases). Germline V lookup: CDR1 ENHRY, CDR2 SYGVKD. V gave up 9 bases and J gave up 0 bases, with 15 bases separating them. The CDR3 is made up of 15 amino acids. The CDR3 nucleotides are TGTGCCATTGGGACCTCCAGGGGCTCTGGAAACACCATATATTTT. This gives the protein CAIGTSRGSGNTIYF.

The chain couples TRBV3-1 (or the pseudogene TRBV3-2) to TRBJ2-3, with unresolved D. Between the trimmed V and J ends, which lost 4 bases and 6 bases, there was a span of 11 bases. Germline assignment: CDR1 LGHDT and CDR2 YNNKEL (reference sequence). CDR3 length: 13 amino acids. The CDR3 DNA follows: TGTGCCAGCAGCCGTCAGGTTCAGGATACGCAGTATTTT. It encodes CASSRQVQDTQYF.

V is TRBV30 and J is TRBJ1-3, with D hard to call. Germline values: CDR1 GTSNPN, CDR2 SVGIG (reference sequence). This CDR3 comprises 12 residues. V was clipped by 1 base and J by 8 bases, with 9 bases between them. CDR3 sequence reads: CAWSEYGDTIYF. For the CDR3, the DNA is TGTGCCTGGAGTGAGTACGGGGACACCATATATTTT. Full variable domain (missing parts from reference TRBV30 and TRBJ1-3): SQTIHQWPATLVQPVGSPLSLECTVEGTSNPNLYWYRQAAGRGLQLLFYSVGIGQISSEVPQNLSASRPQDRQFILSSKKLLLSDSGFYLCAWSEYGDTIYFGEGSWLTVV.

This CDR3 is CASSQGTVTYEQYF. The CDR3 nucleotides are TGTGCCAGCAGCCAGGGGACAGTGACCTACGAGCAGTACTTC. This rearrangement joins TRBV3-1 (or the pseudogene TRBV3-2) to TRBJ2-7, with 7 bases identical to TRBD1. The junction had 4 bases not matched to a gene; V was cut back by 3 bases and J by 2 bases. There are 14 residues in the CDR3. CDR1 LGHDT and CDR2 YNNKEL come from the germline V gene (reference sequence).

This rearrangement joins TRBV18 to TRBJ1-1; unclear D gene. CDR1 KGHSH and CDR2 LQKENI come from the germline V gene. The V gene lost 3 bases and the J gene lost 5 bases, with 7 bases spanning the gap. The CDR3 is 12 residues long. This CDR3 reads CASSPRETEAFF. CDR3 in DNA: TGTGCCAGCTCACCTAGGGAGACTGAAGCTTTCTTT.

The chain couples TRBV7-9 to TRBJ2-6, with a weak D call TRBD1 (6 bases). The length of the CDR3 is 15 residues. Trimming cost V 2 bases and J 5 bases, with 10 bases left between them. The V gene's germline CDR1 is SEHNR and CDR2 FQNEAQ (reference sequence). CDR3 protein: CASSLFRDRANVLTF. For the CDR3, the DNA is TGTGCCAGCAGCTTATTTAGGGACAGGGCCAACGTCCTGACTTTC.